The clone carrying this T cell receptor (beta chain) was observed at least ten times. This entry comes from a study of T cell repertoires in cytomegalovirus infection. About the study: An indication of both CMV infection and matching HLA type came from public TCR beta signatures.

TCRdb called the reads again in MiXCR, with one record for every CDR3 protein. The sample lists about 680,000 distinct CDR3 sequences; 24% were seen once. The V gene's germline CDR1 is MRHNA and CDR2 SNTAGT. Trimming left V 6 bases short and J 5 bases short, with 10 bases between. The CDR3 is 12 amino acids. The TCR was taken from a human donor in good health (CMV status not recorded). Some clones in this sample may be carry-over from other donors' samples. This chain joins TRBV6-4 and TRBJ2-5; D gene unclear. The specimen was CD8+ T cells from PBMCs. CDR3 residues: CASSPSPETQYF. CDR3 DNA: TGTGCCAGCAGCCCATCTCCGGAGACCCAGTACTTC.